The T cell receptor beta chain described here comes from a study of early T cells in non-severe SARS-CoV-2 infection. This clonotype was observed many times. TCRdb reprocessed the 5' RACE reads via MiXCR and lists one record per CDR3 protein. The sample shows roughly 76,000 distinct CDR3 sequences, about 12% of them seen only once. This CDR3 is 11 amino acids long. The V end lost 3 bases, the J end lost 5 bases, and 5 bases lay between the germline ends. The V gene's germline CDR1 is MDHEN and CDR2 SYDVKM. This receptor was identified in an adult who was a healthcare worker with PCR-confirmed SARS-CoV-2 infection or an uninfected control (not recorded which). This rearrangement joins TRBV28 to TRBJ2-7, with a tentative D call TRBD1 (5 bases). The specimen sequenced was whole blood. DNA for the CDR3: TGTGCCAGCAGTTTGGGGCACGAGCAGTACTTC. Encoded protein: CASSLGHEQYF.